The 24 T cell receptor beta chains below all came from one sample that was sequenced in a study of siplizumab effects on memory and regulatory T cells. Generated by immunoSEQ multiplex PCR, the TCRdb table keeps only in-frame clones and is missing some. The table includes about 64,000 clones, 90% to 98% detected once. The sequenced material came from naive CD8+ T cells sorted from blood. The receptor set was obtained from a human donor in good health.

This chain uses TRBV6-1 with TRBJ1-6, with D unresolved. V lost 3 bases and J lost 5, with 14 bases in between. The germline gives CDR1 MNHNS, CDR2 SASEGT. This CDR3 region has 16 residues. The CDR3 DNA sequence: TGTGCCAGCAGTGAGTTTGGGTCCCGGAATAATTCACCCCTCCACTTT. Protein: CASSEFGSRNNSPLHF.

The chain carries TRBV11-2 and TRBJ2-3; 8 positions agree with TRBD2. Per the germline V gene, CDR1 is SGHAT and CDR2 is FQNNGV. The CDR3 is 18 residues long. Germline trimming cut 5 bases from V and 3 bases from J; bases unmatched to any gene: 16. CDR3 sequence reads: CASSGTGGGLDSTDTQYF. CDR3 nucleotide sequence: TGTGCCAGCAGCGGTACGGGCGGGGGGCTCGATTCTACAGATACGCAGTATTTT.

The chain recombines TRBV9 with TRBJ2-3, with D possibly matching TRBD1 (6 bases). The CDR3 length is 15 residues. Germline V CDR1 and CDR2: SGDLS, YYNGEE. Deletions cut 0 bases from V and 6 bases from J, with 14 bases between. The CDR3 DNA sequence: TGTGCCAGCAGCGTAGTAGGGGGATCCTCGGATACGCAGTATTTT. Its translation is CASSVVGGSSDTQYF.

The count of this clone is one. V and J are TRBV11-2 and TRBJ1-2; perhaps TRBD1 as D (6 bases). The CDR3 spans 16 residues. The V end lost 1 base, the J end lost 4 bases, and 16 bases lay between the germline ends. Germline loops: CDR1 SGHAT, CDR2 FQNNGV. This CDR3 reads CASSLVSGVLLYGYTF. CDR3 coding DNA: TGTGCCAGCAGCTTAGTTTCAGGGGTGTTGCTCTATGGCTACACCTTC.

The V and J genes are TRBV19 and TRBJ2-1, with D perhaps matching TRBD2 (7 bases). From germline, CDR1 is LNHDA and CDR2 SQIVND (reference sequence). Trimming shortened V by 10 bases and J by 8 bases, and 15 bases separated the two germline ends. The CDR3 spans 12 residues. CDR3 protein: CATRFGGHEQFF. The CDR3 region has the DNA TGTGCCACCCGGTTCGGGGGGCATGAGCAGTTCTTC.

The chain couples TRBV5-4 to TRBJ2-5; 7 bases align to TRBD1. J was trimmed by 5 bases and V by 4 bases; bases with no gene match: 8. Germline lookup yields CDR1 SGHNT and CDR2 YYREEE (reference sequence). There are 14 residues in the CDR3. The CDR3 reads CASSLETGEETQYF. Written as DNA, the CDR3 is TGTGCCAGCAGCCTAGAAACAGGGGAGGAGACCCAGTACTTC. The whole variable domain, filled in from reference TRBV5-4 and TRBJ2-5, reads ETGVTQSPTHLIKTRGQQVTLRCSSQSGHNTVSWYQQALGQGPQFIFQYYREEENGRGNFPPRFSGLQFPNYSSELNVNALELDDSALYLCASSLETGEETQYFGPGTRLLVL.

In regard to this clone: The sample carries other DNA sequences with the same CDR3. This sequence joins TRBV4-1 and TRBJ2-5, with unresolved D. Germline assignment: CDR1 MGHRA and CDR2 YSYEKL. The CDR3 totals 12 residues. The V and J ends lost 0 bases and 4 bases respectively, with 3 bases between them. The CDR3 bases are TGCGCCAGCAGCCAAGACTTAGAGACCCAGTACTTC. Amino acid sequence: CASSQDLETQYF.

The chain employs TRBV6-6 and TRBJ1-1, with D hard to call. The length of the CDR3 is 12 residues. Trimming shortened V by 2 bases and J by 5 bases, and 6 bases separated the two germline ends. Germline assignment: CDR1 MNHNY and CDR2 SVGAGI (reference sequence). CDR3 nucleotides: TGTGCCAGCAGTTACGGTAGGACTGAAGCTTTCTTT. Its translation is CASSYGRTEAFF.

The chain joins TRBV27 to TRBJ1-1; the D is unclear. In germline, CDR1 is MNHEY, CDR2 SMNVEV (reference sequence). The CDR3 sequence is 13 residues long. The V and J ends lost 0 bases and 6 bases respectively, with 8 bases between them. The chain's CDR3 is CASSLSVVAEAFF. DNA for the CDR3: TGTGCCAGCAGTTTATCGGTAGTGGCTGAAGCTTTCTTT.

The V gene is TRBV7-9, the J gene TRBJ2-7, with D perhaps given as TRBD1 or TRBD2 (5 bases each). Germline V gives CDR1 SEHNR, CDR2 FQNEAQ (reference sequence). The CDR3 is made up of 15 amino acids. Trimming stripped 3 bases from V and 8 bases from J, with 20 bases between. The CDR3 DNA is TGTGCCAGCAGCTTGAACCGGGACGGTGGGTCGAAGCAGTACTTC. Translating it yields CASSLNRDGGSKQYF.

This chain links TRBV27 with TRBJ1-1; D remains unclear. This CDR3 spans 13 amino acids. CDR1 is MNHEY and CDR2 is SMNVEV in the germline V gene (reference sequence). Trimming removed 0 bases at V and 6 bases at J, with 8 bases between. CDR3 protein: CASSLSLSSEAFF. As DNA, the CDR3 is TGTGCCAGCAGTTTATCATTAAGTTCTGAAGCTTTCTTT.

This clone was seen only once. This chain joins TRBV9 and TRBJ1-6; D not certain. This CDR3 contains 13 residues. The V gene lost 3 bases and the J gene lost 7 bases, with 8 bases spanning the gap. Germline V gives CDR1 SGDLS, CDR2 YYNGEE. The CDR3 loop is CASSDMSNSPLHF. The CDR3 nucleotides are TGTGCCAGCAGCGATATGTCGAATTCACCCCTCCACTTT. The whole variable domain, remainder taken from reference TRBV9 and TRBJ1-6, is DSGVTQTPKHLITATGQRVTLRCSPRSGDLSVYWYQQSLDQGLQFLIQYYNGEERAKGNILERFSAQQFPDLHSELNLSSLELGDSALYFCASSDMSNSPLHFGNGTRLTVT.

The chain is built from TRBV5-6 and TRBJ1-1; maybe TRBD1 (6 bases). This CDR3 contains 13 residues. Germline V lookup: CDR1 SGHDT, CDR2 YYEEEE. Trimming shortened V by 4 bases and J by 11 bases, and 18 bases separated the two germline ends. CDR3 in DNA: TGTGCCAGCAGCCCGACAGGAAACCAAAGGGCTTTCTTT. This codes for CASSPTGNQRAFF.

The rearrangement links TRBV7-8 to TRBJ2-7; TRBD1 aligns across 12 bases. CDR3 length equals 14 residues. Unmatched junction bases numbered 5, after V lost 5 bases and J lost 6 bases. The germline V gene encodes CDR1 SGHVS and CDR2 FQNEAQ. The CDR3 loop is CASSPGQGAGEQYF. The CDR3 coding sequence is TGTGCCAGCAGCCCGGGACAGGGGGCAGGCGAGCAGTACTTC.

The chain combines TRBV5-4 with TRBJ1-1, with TRBD1 identical over 7 bases. Germline-derived CDR1 and CDR2 are SGHNT and YYREEE (reference sequence). The CDR3 sequence is 15 residues long. Unmatched junction bases numbered 11, after V lost 7 bases and J lost 2 bases. The CDR3: CASSHGDRLNTEAFF. CDR3 coding DNA: TGTGCCAGCTCCCACGGGGACAGATTAAACACTGAAGCTTTCTTT.

In its sample, this clone was seen once. V usage is TRBV7-9 and J usage is TRBJ2-5, with D tentatively TRBD1 or TRBD2 (6 bases each). The CDR3 contains 15 residues. Germline CDR1 is SEHNR and CDR2 is FQNEAQ (reference sequence). The V and J ends lost 5 bases and 5 bases respectively, with 18 bases between them. CDR3 nucleotides: TGTGCCAGCAGCCCAGAGGGGGGAGGTTGGGAGACCCAGTACTTC. This gives the protein CASSPEGGGWETQYF.

This chain links TRBV5-4 with TRBJ2-1; D may be TRBD2 (6 bases). CDR1 SGHNT and CDR2 YYREEE come from the germline V gene (reference sequence). The CDR3 totals 13 residues. Trimming removed 6 bases at V and 6 bases at J, with 13 bases between. CDR3 nucleotide sequence: TGTGCCAGCAACTCTATCGGGAGCAATGAGCAGTTCTTC. It is translated as CASNSIGSNEQFF.

The genes are TRBV12-5 and TRBJ2-7; no firm D call. The CDR3 contains 12 residues. CDR1 and CDR2 (germline): LGHNT, FRNRAP. Between the trimmed V and J ends, which lost 5 bases and 5 bases, there was a span of 10 bases. The CDR3 coding sequence is TGTGCTAGTGGTGCTACAGAGGACGAGCAGTACTTC. The encoded protein is CASGATEDEQYF.

This clone was seen a single time. The CDR3, as DNA: TGTGCCAGCAGCCCCCCCGCGGGGGCAGAGACCCAGTACTTC. The encoded protein is CASSPPAGAETQYF. V usage is TRBV7-6 and J usage is TRBJ2-5, with D tentatively TRBD2 (7 bases). CDR3 length equals 14 residues. Trimming removed 5 bases at V and 4 bases at J, with 14 bases between. Per the germline V gene, CDR1 is SGHVS and CDR2 is FNYEAQ.

This chain uses TRBV7-9 with TRBJ2-1; D remains ambiguous. CDR1 and CDR2 from the germline V gene are SEHNR and FQNEAQ (reference sequence). Deletions cut 1 base from V and 8 bases from J, with 9 bases between. This CDR3 spans 13 amino acids. DNA of the CDR3: TGTGCCAGCAGCTTAGGATACACCGATGAGCAGTTCTTC. This gives the protein CASSLGYTDEQFF.

The V gene is TRBV11-2, the J gene TRBJ2-7; TRBD2 matches 11 bases. The CDR3 spans 17 residues. V dropped 0 bases and J dropped 3; count of bases not matched to a gene: 7. Germline V gene sequence: CDR1 SGHAT, CDR2 FQNNGV. CDR3 DNA: TGTGCCAGCAGCTTAGAGCACACTAGCGGGGGTTTCTACGAGCAGTACTTC. Translated: CASSLEHTSGGFYEQYF.

The chain uses TRBV6-5 and TRBJ2-3; no firm D call. V was trimmed by 9 bases and J by 3 bases, leaving 16 bases between them. Germline assignment: CDR1 MNHEY and CDR2 SVGAGI. The CDR3 is 14 amino acids. CDR3 in DNA: TGTGCCAGTTCCGGGCACCAGCCAACAGATACGCAGTATTTT. This codes for CASSGHQPTDTQYF.

This chain connects TRBV19 to TRBJ1-4; TRBD1 might be the D (5 bases). Germline CDR1 reads LNHDA; CDR2 reads SQIVND (reference sequence). V lost 0 bases, J lost 2 bases, and 13 bases lay in between. The CDR3 is 17 amino acids. CDR3 sequence (DNA): TGTGCCAGTAGTATAGATCCCGGCGGGGGGACTAATGAAAAACTGTTTTTT. It encodes CASSIDPGGGTNEKLFF.

This clone was recorded once. The chain combines TRBV27 with TRBJ1-1; 8 bases map to TRBD1. The CDR3 is made up of 13 amino acids. With V trimmed by 2 bases and J by 6 bases, 2 bases remained unmatched. Per germline, CDR1 MNHEY and CDR2 SMNVEV (reference sequence). The CDR3 sequence: CASSLTGGAEAFF. The CDR3 DNA reads as TGTGCCAGCAGTTTAACAGGGGGGGCTGAAGCTTTCTTT.